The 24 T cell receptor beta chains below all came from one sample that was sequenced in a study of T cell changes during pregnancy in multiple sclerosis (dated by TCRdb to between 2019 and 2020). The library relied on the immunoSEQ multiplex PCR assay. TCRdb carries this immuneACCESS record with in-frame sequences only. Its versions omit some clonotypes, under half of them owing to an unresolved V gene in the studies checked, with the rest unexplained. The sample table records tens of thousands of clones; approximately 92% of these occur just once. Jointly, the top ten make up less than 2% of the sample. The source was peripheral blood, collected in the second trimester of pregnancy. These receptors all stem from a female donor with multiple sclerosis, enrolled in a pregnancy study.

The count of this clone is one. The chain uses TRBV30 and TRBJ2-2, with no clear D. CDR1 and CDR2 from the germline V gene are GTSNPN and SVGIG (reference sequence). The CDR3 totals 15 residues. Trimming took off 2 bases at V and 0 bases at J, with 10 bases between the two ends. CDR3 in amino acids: CAWSRSQTNTGELFF. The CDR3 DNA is TGTGCCTGGAGTAGGAGCCAGACGAACACCGGGGAGCTGTTTTTT.

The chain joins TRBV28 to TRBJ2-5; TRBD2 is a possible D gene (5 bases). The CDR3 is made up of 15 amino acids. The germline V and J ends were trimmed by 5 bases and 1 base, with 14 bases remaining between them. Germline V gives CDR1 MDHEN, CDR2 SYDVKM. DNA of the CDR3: TGTGCCAGCAGTCCCGCACGGGGAATCCAAGAGACCCAGTACTTC. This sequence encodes CASSPARGIQETQYF.

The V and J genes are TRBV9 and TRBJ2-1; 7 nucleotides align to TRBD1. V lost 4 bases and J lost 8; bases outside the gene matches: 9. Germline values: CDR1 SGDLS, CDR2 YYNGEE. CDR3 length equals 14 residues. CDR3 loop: CASSPGQRTDEQFF. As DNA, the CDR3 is TGTGCCAGCAGCCCGGGACAGAGGACCGATGAGCAGTTCTTC.

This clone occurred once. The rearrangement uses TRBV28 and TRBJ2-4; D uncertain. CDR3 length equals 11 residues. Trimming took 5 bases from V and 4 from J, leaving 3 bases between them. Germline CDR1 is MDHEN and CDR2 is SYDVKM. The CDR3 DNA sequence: TGTGCCAGCAGTCAGAAAAACATTCAGTACTTC. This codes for CASSQKNIQYF.

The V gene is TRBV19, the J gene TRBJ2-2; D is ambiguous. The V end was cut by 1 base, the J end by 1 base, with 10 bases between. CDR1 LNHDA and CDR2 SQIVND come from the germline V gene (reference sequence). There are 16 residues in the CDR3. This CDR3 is CASSIVSALNTGELFF. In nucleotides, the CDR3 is TGTGCCAGTAGTATAGTGAGCGCGCTGAACACCGGGGAGCTGTTTTTT.

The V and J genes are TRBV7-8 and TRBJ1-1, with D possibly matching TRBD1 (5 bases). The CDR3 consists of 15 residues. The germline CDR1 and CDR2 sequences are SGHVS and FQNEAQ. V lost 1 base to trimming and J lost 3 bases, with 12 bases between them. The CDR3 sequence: CASSLERVRDTEAFF. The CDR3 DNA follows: TGTGCCAGCAGCTTAGAAAGGGTCAGGGACACTGAAGCTTTCTTT.

The CDR3 nucleotides are TGTGCCAGCAGCCAAGACAACGGGGTAAACTACAATGAGCAGTTCTTC. Translated: CASSQDNGVNYNEQFF. The V call is TRBV14, the J call TRBJ2-1; D is possibly TRBD2 (5 bases). V lost 0 bases to trimming and J lost 3 bases, with 12 bases between them. The germline CDR1 and CDR2 sequences are SGHDN and FVKESK. This CDR3 is built from 16 residues.

The CDR3 DNA reads as TGTGCCAGCAGTCGCGACAGGGGTAGGGCTCAGCCCCAGCATTTT. Translated: CASSRDRGRAQPQHF. The chain uses TRBV6-5 and TRBJ1-5; 8 bases map to TRBD1. Germline CDR1 MNHEY, CDR2 SVGAGI. The CDR3 loop spans 15 amino acids. Trimming took 5 bases from V and 6 from J; bases not matched to a gene: 9.

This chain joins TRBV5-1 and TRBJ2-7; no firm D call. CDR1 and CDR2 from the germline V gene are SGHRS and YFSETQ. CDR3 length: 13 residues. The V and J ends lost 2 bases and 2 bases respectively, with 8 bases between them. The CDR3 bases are TGCGCCAGCAGCTTTACAGAAACCTACGAGCAGTACTTC. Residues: CASSFTETYEQYF.

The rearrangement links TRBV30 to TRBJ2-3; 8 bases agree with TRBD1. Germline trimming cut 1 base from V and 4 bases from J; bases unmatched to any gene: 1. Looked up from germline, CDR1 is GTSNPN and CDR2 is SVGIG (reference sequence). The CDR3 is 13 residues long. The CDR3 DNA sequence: TGTGCCTGGAGTGGGACAGGGTCAGATACGCAGTATTTT. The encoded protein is CAWSGTGSDTQYF.

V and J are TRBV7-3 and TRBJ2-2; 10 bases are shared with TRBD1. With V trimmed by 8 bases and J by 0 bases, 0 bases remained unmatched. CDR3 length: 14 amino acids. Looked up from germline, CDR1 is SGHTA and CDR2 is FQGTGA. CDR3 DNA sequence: TGTGCCAGCGGGACAGGGGCGAACACCGGGGAGCTGTTTTTT. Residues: CASGTGANTGELFF.

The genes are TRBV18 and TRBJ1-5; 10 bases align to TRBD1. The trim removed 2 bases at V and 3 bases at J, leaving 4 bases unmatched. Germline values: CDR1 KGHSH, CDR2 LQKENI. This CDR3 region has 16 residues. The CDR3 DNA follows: TGTGCCAGCTCACCAAAGACAGGGGGCCCCAATCAGCCCCAGCATTTT. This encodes CASSPKTGGPNQPQHF.

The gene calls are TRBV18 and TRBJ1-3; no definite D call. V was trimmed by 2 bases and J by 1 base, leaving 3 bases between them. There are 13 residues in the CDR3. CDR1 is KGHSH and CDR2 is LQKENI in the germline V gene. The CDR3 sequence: CASSPSSGNTIYF. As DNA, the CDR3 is TGTGCCAGCTCACCATCATCTGGAAACACCATATATTTT.

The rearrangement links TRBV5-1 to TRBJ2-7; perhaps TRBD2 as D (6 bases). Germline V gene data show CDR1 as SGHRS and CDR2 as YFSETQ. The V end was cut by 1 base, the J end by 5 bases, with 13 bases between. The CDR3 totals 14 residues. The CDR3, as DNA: TGCGCCAGCAGCTTGTCGACGGGACTCAACGAGCAGTACTTC. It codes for CASSLSTGLNEQYF.

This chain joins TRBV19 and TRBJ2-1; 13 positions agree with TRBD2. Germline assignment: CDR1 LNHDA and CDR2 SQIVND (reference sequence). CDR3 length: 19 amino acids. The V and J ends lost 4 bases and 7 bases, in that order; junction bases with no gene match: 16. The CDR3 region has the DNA TGTGCCAGTAGTACCCAGGTCGTTGGACTAGCGGGAGTGTTTAATGAGCAGTTCTTC. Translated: CASSTQVVGLAGVFNEQFF.

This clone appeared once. The chain's CDR3 is CAWSVTVREKLFF. DNA of the CDR3: TGTGCCTGGAGTGTGACAGTTCGGGAAAAACTGTTTTTT. The chain recombines TRBV30 with TRBJ1-4; D possibly corresponds to TRBD1 (5 bases). The V and J ends lost 0 bases and 8 bases respectively, with 10 bases between them. This CDR3 contains 13 residues. CDR1 is GTSNPN, CDR2 SVGIG, per germline (reference sequence). The complete variable domain, with remaining parts taken from reference TRBV30 and TRBJ1-4, reads SQTIHQWPATLVQPVGSPLSLECTVEGTSNPNLYWYRQAAGRGLQLLFYSVGIGQISSEVPQNLSASRPQDRQFILSSKKLLLSDSGFYLCAWSVTVREKLFFGSGTQLSVL.

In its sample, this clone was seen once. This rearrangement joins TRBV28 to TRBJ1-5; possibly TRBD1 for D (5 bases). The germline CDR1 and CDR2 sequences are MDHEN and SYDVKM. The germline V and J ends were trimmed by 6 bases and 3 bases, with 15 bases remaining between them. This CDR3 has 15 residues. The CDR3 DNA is TGTGCCAGCAGAATCAGTGGGGCAGACAATCAGCCCCAGCATTTT. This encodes CASRISGADNQPQHF.

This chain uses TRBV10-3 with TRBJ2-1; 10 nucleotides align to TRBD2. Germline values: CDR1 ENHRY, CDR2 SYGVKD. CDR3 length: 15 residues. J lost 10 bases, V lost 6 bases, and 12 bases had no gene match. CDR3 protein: CAIRGAGGRLSEQFF. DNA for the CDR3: TGTGCCATCAGGGGAGCGGGAGGGCGACTCTCGGAGCAGTTCTTC.

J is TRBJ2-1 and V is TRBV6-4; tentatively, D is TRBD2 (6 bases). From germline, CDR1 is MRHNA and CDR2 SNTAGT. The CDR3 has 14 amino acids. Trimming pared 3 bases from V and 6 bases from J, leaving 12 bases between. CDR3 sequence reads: CASSDGSEGNEQFF. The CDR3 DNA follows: TGTGCCAGCAGTGATGGGTCGGAGGGCAATGAGCAGTTCTTC.

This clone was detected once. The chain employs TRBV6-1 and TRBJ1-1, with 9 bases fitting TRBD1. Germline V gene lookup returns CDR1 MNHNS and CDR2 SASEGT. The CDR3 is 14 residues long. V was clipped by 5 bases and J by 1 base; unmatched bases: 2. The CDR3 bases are TGTGCCAGCAGTCTACAGGGGGCGAACACTGAAGCTTTCTTT. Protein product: CASSLQGANTEAFF.

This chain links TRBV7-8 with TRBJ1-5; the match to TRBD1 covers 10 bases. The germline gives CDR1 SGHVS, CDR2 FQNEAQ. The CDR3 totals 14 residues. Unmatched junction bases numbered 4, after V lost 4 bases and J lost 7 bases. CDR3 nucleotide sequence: TGTGCCAGCAGCTCGACAGGGGGCGCGCAGCCCCAGCATTTT. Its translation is CASSSTGGAQPQHF.

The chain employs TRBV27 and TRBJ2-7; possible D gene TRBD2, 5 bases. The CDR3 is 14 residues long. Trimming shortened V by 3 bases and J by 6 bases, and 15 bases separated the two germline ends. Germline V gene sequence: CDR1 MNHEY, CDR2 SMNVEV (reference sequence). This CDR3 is CASSLGPPGIEQYF. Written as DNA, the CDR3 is TGTGCCAGCAGTTTGGGCCCCCCGGGGATCGAGCAGTACTTC.

DNA for the CDR3: TGTGCCAGCAGCTTAATGTCGGGGAAAGGGACCTACAATGAGCAGTTCTTC. Its translation is CASSLMSGKGTYNEQFF. J is TRBJ2-1 and V is TRBV7-3; D may be TRBD2 (5 bases). The germline CDR1 and CDR2 sequences are SGHTA and FQGTGA. CDR3 length: 17 residues. V was clipped by 1 base and J by 2 bases, with 15 bases between them.

CDR3 DNA sequence: TGCGCCAGCCACGGGACAGGCATGAACACTGAAGCTTTCTTT. Amino acid sequence: CASHGTGMNTEAFF. The V gene is TRBV5-1, the J gene TRBJ1-1, with TRBD1 matching over 8 bases. Germline V CDR1 and CDR2: SGHRS, YFSETQ. V shed 7 bases, J shed 0 bases, and the junction held 5 bases outside the gene matches. CDR3 length: 14 amino acids.